The clone carrying this TCR beta chain was detected ten times or more. Its antigen is unidentified. These data are taken from a study of Graves' ophthalmopathy and Graves' hyperthyroidism. The study's findings and limits: Stable hyperthyroidism and ophthalmopathy were told apart by a 13-signature model, which achieved just over 85% sensitivity and approximately 81% specificity.

J lost 4 bases, V lost 5 bases, and 14 bases had no gene match. The germline gives CDR1 SQVTM, CDR2 ANQGSEA. The CDR3 sequence is 16 residues long. The study amplified TCR beta CDR3 regions using RNA transcripts. HTBI primers primed a first-round RT-PCR, and a second-round multiplex PCR followed. MiXCR, run by TCRdb on the multiplex PCR reads, gives a single entry per CDR3 protein. The sample has over 650,000 distinct CDR3 sequences, approximately 39% seen once. The sequence was obtained from an adult man with Graves' ophthalmopathy. J is TRBJ1-1 and V is TRBV29-1, with 9 bases identical to TRBD1. The material sequenced was peripheral blood. The CDR3 DNA reads TGCAGCGTTTACCCCGACGATGGACAGGGGACCACTGAAGCTTTCTTT. Its protein is CSVYPDDGQGTTEAFF.